This T cell receptor (beta chain) came from a study of T-cell reconstitution after alpha-beta-depleted transplantation in children. Trimming removed 4 bases at V and 1 base at J, with 18 bases between. Germline values: CDR1 SGHVS, CDR2 FQNEAQ. The CDR3 length is 17 residues. At least ten counts were recorded for this clonotype. Researchers prepared the TCRbeta library using unique molecular identifiers, the study reports. TCRdb passed the PCR reads through MiXCR, listing each CDR3 protein once. The sample carries about 610,000 distinct CDR3 sequences, 10% recorded once. The receptor was isolated from a human donor who donated a stem cell graft to a child with acute myeloid leukemia. The rearrangement joins TRBV7-8 to TRBJ2-3; the D gene is possibly TRBD2 (5 bases). Source: PBMCs from the stem cell graft donor, taken from the stem cell graft. Written as DNA, the CDR3 is TGTGCCAGCAGCTCCCTCCGGGGTGGAGTAGGCACAGATACGCAGTATTTT. Translating gives CASSSLRGGVGTDTQYF.